This TCR beta chain derives from a study of T cell responses to AZD1222 COVID-19 vaccine. Notes on the study in general: Just a handful of people given AZD1222 tested seropositive at baseline. The donors showed a predominance of white British ancestry and of females, with possible underestimation of clonal diversity. Among spike-specific TCRs, nearly half reportedly target unmutated variant regions.

The data were produced by immunoSEQ multiplex PCR, yet TCRdb's version contains in-frame clones alone and is incomplete. The sample has roughly 150,000 clones, almost 95% seen once; the top ten hold 2% to 2.5%. Details on this clone: Its target is unknown.

The germline V and J ends were trimmed by 0 bases and 4 bases, with 15 bases remaining between them. The CDR3 length is 16 residues. CDR1 and CDR2 from the germline V gene are SGHTA and FQGNSA. V and J are TRBV7-2 and TRBJ1-1; possibly TRBD1 for D (6 bases). The TCR sequence derives from an adult in good health. The material sequenced was peripheral blood, taken on day 0 of AZD1222 vaccination. The DNA of the CDR3 is TGTGCCAGCAGCTTAGCGATGGTGGGAGGGGGCACTGAAGCTTTCTTT. It encodes CASSLAMVGGGTEAFF.